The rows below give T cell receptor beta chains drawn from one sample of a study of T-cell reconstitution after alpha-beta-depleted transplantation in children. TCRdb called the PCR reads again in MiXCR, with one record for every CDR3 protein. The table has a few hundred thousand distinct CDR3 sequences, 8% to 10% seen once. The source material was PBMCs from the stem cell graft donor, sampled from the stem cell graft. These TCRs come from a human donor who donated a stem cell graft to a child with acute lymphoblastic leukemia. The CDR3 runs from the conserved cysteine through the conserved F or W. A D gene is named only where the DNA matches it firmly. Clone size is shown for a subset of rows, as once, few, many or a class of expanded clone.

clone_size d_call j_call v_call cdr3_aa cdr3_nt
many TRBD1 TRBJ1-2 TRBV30 CAGERTGDYGYTF TGTGCCGGAGAAAGAACAGGGGACTATGGCTACACCTTC
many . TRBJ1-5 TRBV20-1 CSAKKRDQPQHF TGCAGTGCCAAAAAACGGGATCAGCCCCAGCATTTT
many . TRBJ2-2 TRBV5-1 CASSRQATSRELFF TGCGCCAGCAGCCGACAGGCGACCAGTAGGGAGCTGTTTTTT
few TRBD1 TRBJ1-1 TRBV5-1 CASSGTGMNTEAFF TGCGCCAGCAGCGGGACAGGGATGAACACTGAAGCTTTCTTT
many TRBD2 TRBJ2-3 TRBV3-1 CASSQVPQLVTSGASTDTQYF TGTGCCAGCAGCCAGGTTCCCCAACTTGTGACTAGCGGAGCTAGCACAGATACGCAGTATTTT
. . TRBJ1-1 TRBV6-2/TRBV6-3 CASIDAGAQTEAFF TGTGCCAGCATTGACGCCGGGGCCCAGACTGAAGCTTTCTTT
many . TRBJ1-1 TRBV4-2 CASSRDTRNTEAFF TGTGCCAGCAGTCGAGACACGAGAAACACTGAAGCTTTCTTT
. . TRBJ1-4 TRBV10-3 CAIRRQPNEKLFF TGTGCCATCAGAAGACAGCCTAATGAAAAACTGTTTTTT
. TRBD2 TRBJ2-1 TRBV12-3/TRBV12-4 CASSLEGGSYNEQFF TGTGCCAGCAGTTTAGAGGGAGGGTCCTACAATGAGCAGTTCTTC
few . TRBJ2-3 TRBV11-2 CASSLGGGRQYF TGTGCCAGCAGCTTAGGCGGGGGCCGGCAGTATTTT
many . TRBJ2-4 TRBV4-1 CASSQASELNIQYF TGCGCCAGCAGCCAAGCCTCGGAATTAAACATTCAGTACTTC
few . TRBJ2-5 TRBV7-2 CASSFNNQETQYF TGTGCCAGCAGCTTTAACAACCAAGAGACCCAGTACTTC
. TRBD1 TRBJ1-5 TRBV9 CASSVGSGQGGGESNQPQHF TGTGCCAGCAGCGTAGGATCGGGACAGGGAGGTGGGGAAAGCAATCAGCCCCAGCATTTT
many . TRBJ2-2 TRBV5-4 CASSSPGGLANTGELFF TGTGCCAGCAGCTCCCCCGGGGGTTTAGCCAACACCGGGGAGCTGTTTTTT
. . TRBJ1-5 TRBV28 CAMGPGGGLDEHF TGTGCCATGGGCCCCGGGGGGGGACTTGACGAGCATTTT
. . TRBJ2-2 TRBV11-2 CASSFRAPGELFF TGTGCCAGCAGCTTCAGAGCGCCCGGGGAGCTGTTTTTT
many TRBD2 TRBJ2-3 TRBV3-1 CASSSLAGGHTDTQYF TGTGCCAGCAGTTCCCTAGCGGGGGGCCACACAGATACGCAGTATTTT
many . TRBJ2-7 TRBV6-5 CASRHQGLQYF TGTGCCAGCAGACACCAGGGACTCCAGTACTTC
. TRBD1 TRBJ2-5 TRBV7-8 CASSFYRDSQETQYF TGTGCCAGCAGCTTCTATCGGGACAGCCAAGAGACCCAGTACTTC
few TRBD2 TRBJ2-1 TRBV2 CASNPGGGNEQFF TGTGCCAGCAACCCGGGGGGTGGAAATGAGCAGTTCTTC
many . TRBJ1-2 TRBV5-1 CASSLDRGRGGYTF TGCGCCAGCAGCTTGGATCGGGGACGAGGCGGCTACACCTTC
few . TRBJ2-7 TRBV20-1 CSARANGGDYEQYF TGCAGTGCTAGGGCTAATGGGGGTGACTACGAGCAGTACTTC
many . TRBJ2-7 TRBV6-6 CASRQHYEQYF TGTGCCAGCCGACAGCACTACGAGCAGTACTTC
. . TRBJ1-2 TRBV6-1 CASRPGVGYGYTF TGTGCCAGCAGACCGGGTGTAGGCTATGGCTACACCTTC
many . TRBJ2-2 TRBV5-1 CASTPQGNTGELFF TGCGCCAGCACCCCACAGGGGAACACCGGGGAGCTGTTTTTT
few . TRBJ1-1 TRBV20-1 CSARYSRVNTEAFF TGCAGTGCTAGATATTCGCGGGTTAACACTGAAGCTTTCTTT
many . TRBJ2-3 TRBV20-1 CSASFPSTDTQYF TGCAGTGCTAGCTTCCCGAGCACAGATACGCAGTATTTT
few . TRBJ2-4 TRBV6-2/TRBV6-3 CASTQTASAKNIQYF TGTGCCAGCACCCAAACGGCGAGCGCCAAAAACATTCAGTACTTC
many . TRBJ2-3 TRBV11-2 CASSPDYSTDTQYF TGTGCCAGCAGCCCAGACTACAGCACAGATACGCAGTATTTT
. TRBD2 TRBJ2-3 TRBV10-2 CASSPETSGDSGRTDTQYF TGCGCCAGCAGTCCGGAAACTAGCGGGGATAGTGGTCGGACAGATACGCAGTATTTT
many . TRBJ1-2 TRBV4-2 CASSQEGRIQHGYTF TGTGCCAGCAGCCAGGAGGGAAGGATCCAACATGGCTACACCTTC
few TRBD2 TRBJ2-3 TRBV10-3 CAIRAGTSGDTQYF TGTGCCATCAGGGCCGGGACTAGCGGGGATACGCAGTATTTT
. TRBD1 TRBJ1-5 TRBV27 CASRLRGETGGGQPQHF TGTGCCAGCAGATTAAGGGGAGAGACAGGGGGCGGACAGCCCCAGCATTTT